These T cell receptor beta chains were read from a single sample in a study of cytomegalovirus exposure and HLA in healthy donors. Clones were sequenced by immunoSEQ multiplex PCR, and TCRdb holds only the in-frame ones, with some missing. The table records about 150,000 clones, roughly 79% of them present only once. Sequenced: PBMCs. Source of these receptors: a young man in good health and CMV-seronegative. Both conserved end residues are part of each CDR3. The order of the fields is V gene, D gene, J gene, clone size, CDR3 DNA, CDR3 protein. The D gene is left open where the match is weak. Clone size is shown for a subset of rows, as once, few, many or a class of expanded clone.

V: TRBV6-1
D: TRBD2
J: TRBJ2-3
size: NA
DNA: TGTGCCAGCAGTGAAAAGAGCGGGGGGGCAGATACGCAGTATTTT
CDR3: CASSEKSGGADTQYF

V: TRBV18
D: NA
J: TRBJ2-7
size: few
DNA: TGTGCCAGCTCACGGGGACAACCGGGCTACGAGCAGTACTTC
CDR3: CASSRGQPGYEQYF

V: TRBV5-5
D: NA
J: TRBJ1-5
size: NA
DNA: TGTGCCAGCAGCTTGTTCGGAGTGAACAATCAGCCCCAGCATTTT
CDR3: CASSLFGVNNQPQHF

V: TRBV6-5
D: NA
J: TRBJ2-7
size: once
DNA: TGTGCCAGCAGTTACTCACGGGGCTACGAGCAGTACTTC
CDR3: CASSYSRGYEQYF

V: TRBV10-3
D: NA
J: TRBJ1-2
size: NA
DNA: TGTGCCATCAGGGAAGGGGGTATCTATGGCTACACCTTC
CDR3: CAIREGGIYGYTF

V: TRBV5-1
D: TRBD2
J: TRBJ2-7
size: NA
DNA: TGCGCCAGCAGCTCCGGGACTAGTGGCGAGCAGTACTTC
CDR3: CASSSGTSGEQYF

V: TRBV18
D: NA
J: TRBJ1-2
size: NA
DNA: TGTGCCAGCCCACCATTCTTGGCCCAACGGGAGGGAACTAACTATGGCTACACCTTC
CDR3: CASPPFLAQREGTNYGYTF

V: TRBV7-7
D: TRBD1
J: TRBJ2-1
size: NA
DNA: TGTGCCAGCAGCTCCCGGGACAGGGGGGGCAATGAGCAGTTCTTC
CDR3: CASSSRDRGGNEQFF

V: TRBV2
D: NA
J: TRBJ2-3
size: NA
DNA: TGTGCCAGCAGTCCATGGGGGGAAACAGATACGCAGTATTTT
CDR3: CASSPWGETDTQYF

V: TRBV11-2
D: NA
J: TRBJ2-5
size: NA
DNA: TGTGCCAGCAGCTTAGTGGGCGGGGTGAAGACCCAGTACTTC
CDR3: CASSLVGGVKTQYF

V: TRBV6-1
D: TRBD1
J: TRBJ1-2
size: NA
DNA: TGTGCCAGCAAACCAGGGACAGGGACAGGGTATGGCTACACCTTC
CDR3: CASKPGTGTGYGYTF

V: TRBV5-1
D: NA
J: TRBJ2-3
size: NA
DNA: TGCGCCAGCAGCTTGTTAGGGGCGTCAGATACGCAGTATTTT
CDR3: CASSLLGASDTQYF

V: TRBV4-1
D: TRBD1
J: TRBJ1-3
size: NA
DNA: TGCGCCAGCAGCCATATTCAGACAGGGGCCGGAAACACCATATATTTT
CDR3: CASSHIQTGAGNTIYF

V: TRBV2
D: NA
J: TRBJ1-6
size: NA
DNA: TGTGCCAGCAGTCCCAGGGGCTACTATAATTCACCCCTCCACTTT
CDR3: CASSPRGYYNSPLHF

V: TRBV29-1
D: NA
J: TRBJ1-1
size: NA
DNA: TGCAGCGTTATTAGAAGACGGACGGCGGGCACTGAAGCTTTCTTT
CDR3: CSVIRRRTAGTEAFF

V: TRBV5-1
D: NA
J: TRBJ1-1
size: once
DNA: TGCGCCAGCAGCGCAACAGCGGGCCCTGAAGCTTTCTTT
CDR3: CASSATAGPEAFF

V: TRBV15
D: NA
J: TRBJ1-1
size: NA
DNA: TGTGCCATCTCAGGATACGTGAACACTGAAGCTTTCTTT
CDR3: CAISGYVNTEAFF

V: TRBV5-6
D: TRBD1
J: TRBJ1-3
size: NA
DNA: TGTGCCAGCAGCCCATGGACAGGGGAGGCTGGAAACACCATATATTTT
CDR3: CASSPWTGEAGNTIYF

V: TRBV2
D: NA
J: TRBJ2-1
size: NA
DNA: TGTGCCAGCAGTGAAGGCAAGCTGGAGCAGTTCTTC
CDR3: CASSEGKLEQFF

V: TRBV7-9
D: NA
J: TRBJ1-2
size: NA
DNA: TGTGCCGGGAGCGGGGCGAATTACTATGGCTACACCTTC
CDR3: CAGSGANYYGYTF

V: TRBV6-6
D: TRBD1
J: TRBJ1-6
size: NA
DNA: TGTGCCAGCAGAGCCTGGACAGGGGTTAATTCACCCCTCCACTTT
CDR3: CASRAWTGVNSPLHF

V: TRBV2
D: NA
J: TRBJ1-6
size: NA
DNA: TGTGCCAGCAGTGAAGGGGACTTATATAATTCACCCCTCCACTTT
CDR3: CASSEGDLYNSPLHF

V: TRBV4-2
D: TRBD1
J: TRBJ2-6
size: NA
DNA: TGTGCCAGCAGCCAAGATGAGGACAGGGGGTTTGTCGGGGCCAACGGCCTGACTTTC
CDR3: CASSQDEDRGFVGANGLTF

V: TRBV29-1
D: TRBD2
J: TRBJ2-3
size: few
DNA: TGCAGCGTTGTCGGGGGGATCACAGATACGCAGTATTTT
CDR3: CSVVGGITDTQYF

V: TRBV7-9
D: TRBD2
J: TRBJ2-1
size: NA
DNA: TGTGCCAGCAGCTTCCTAGCGGGGTACAATGAGCAGTTCTTC
CDR3: CASSFLAGYNEQFF

V: TRBV2
D: TRBD1
J: TRBJ1-6
size: NA
DNA: TGTGCCAGCAGTTCAGGGGGCGCGGGTTCACCCCTCCACTTT
CDR3: CASSSGGAGSPLHF

V: TRBV6-6
D: NA
J: TRBJ1-2
size: NA
DNA: TGTGCCAGCAATCGGGACTATGGCTACACCTTC
CDR3: CASNRDYGYTF

V: TRBV5-1
D: TRBD1
J: TRBJ1-2
size: NA
DNA: TGCGCCAGCAGCTCGATAACAGGGGAGGGCTACACCTTC
CDR3: CASSSITGEGYTF

V: TRBV11-2
D: TRBD2
J: TRBJ2-1
size: few
DNA: TGTGCCAGCAGCGCCTTTATCAGCGGGGGGCCGCACAATGAGCAGTTCTTC
CDR3: CASSAFISGGPHNEQFF

V: TRBV6-5
D: NA
J: TRBJ2-5
size: NA
DNA: TGTGCCAGCAGGGCTCTAGTGTCCCAAGAGACCCAGTACTTC
CDR3: CASRALVSQETQYF

V: TRBV6-5
D: NA
J: TRBJ1-1
size: NA
DNA: TGTGCCAGCAGTATAAGTAGGGCAGGGAGGGCTGAAGCTTTCTTT
CDR3: CASSISRAGRAEAFF

V: TRBV30
D: NA
J: TRBJ2-6
size: NA
DNA: TGTGCCTGGAGTATGGCCTCTGGGGCCAACGTCCTGACTTTC
CDR3: CAWSMASGANVLTF

V: TRBV4-1
D: NA
J: TRBJ1-6
size: NA
DNA: TGCGCCAGCAGCCCGCAGGGACAAGGATCACCCCTCCACTTT
CDR3: CASSPQGQGSPLHF

V: TRBV7-8
D: NA
J: TRBJ2-5
size: NA
DNA: TGTGCCAGCAGCCGAAGGGCGGGCCTAGGACAAGAGACCCAGTACTTC
CDR3: CASSRRAGLGQETQYF

V: TRBV10-2
D: NA
J: TRBJ1-4
size: NA
DNA: TGCGCCAGCAGCGATACAGGGTCAACTAATGAAAAACTGTTTTTT
CDR3: CASSDTGSTNEKLFF

V: TRBV27
D: NA
J: TRBJ1-6
size: NA
DNA: TGTGCCAGCAGTTTGTGGGGGGGTTCACCCCTCCACTTT
CDR3: CASSLWGGSPLHF

V: TRBV29-1
D: TRBD1
J: TRBJ2-5
size: NA
DNA: TGCAGCGTAGACCCCAGGGGGCTGGAGACCCAGTACTTC
CDR3: CSVDPRGLETQYF

V: TRBV21-1
D: NA
J: TRBJ1-5
size: NA
DNA: TGTGCCAGCAACAAAGGGTCAGGGGACCAATCTTTACAGCCCCAGCATTTT
CDR3: CASNKGSGDQSLQPQHF

V: TRBV11-3
D: NA
J: TRBJ2-7
size: NA
DNA: TGCACGGACACGAATCCCTACGAGCAGTACTTC
CDR3: CTDTNPYEQYF

V: TRBV6-1
D: NA
J: TRBJ1-2
size: NA
DNA: TGTGCCAGCAGAGACAGGATTTTTAACTATGGCTACACCTTC
CDR3: CASRDRIFNYGYTF

V: TRBV6-6
D: NA
J: TRBJ2-7
size: once
DNA: TGTGCCAGCAGTCGGACGACAGGATCCTCCTACGAGCAGTACTTC
CDR3: CASSRTTGSSYEQYF

V: TRBV6-1
D: TRBD1
J: TRBJ1-2
size: NA
DNA: TGTGCCAGCAGCCCGAGGGGGACAGGGGACGGCTACACCTTC
CDR3: CASSPRGTGDGYTF

V: TRBV5-1
D: NA
J: TRBJ2-1
size: few
DNA: TGCGCCAGCAGCTTGTGGGGAGGCGATGAGCAGTTCTTC
CDR3: CASSLWGGDEQFF

V: TRBV2
D: NA
J: TRBJ1-1
size: NA
DNA: TGTGCCAGCAGTATGGGCAGGGGCACTGAAGCTTTCTTT
CDR3: CASSMGRGTEAFF

V: TRBV6-5
D: NA
J: TRBJ1-5
size: NA
DNA: TGTGCCAGCAGGCGGGACGGCTTCAATCAGCCCCAGCATTTT
CDR3: CASRRDGFNQPQHF

V: TRBV2
D: TRBD1
J: TRBJ1-6
size: NA
DNA: TGTGCCAGCAGGGGGTCGGACAGGGGTAATTCACCCCTCCACTTT
CDR3: CASRGSDRGNSPLHF

V: TRBV19
D: NA
J: TRBJ1-5
size: once
DNA: TGTGCCAGTAGTGCAAGGGGTTCGGGCAATCAGCCCCAGCATTTT
CDR3: CASSARGSGNQPQHF

V: TRBV19
D: TRBD1
J: TRBJ1-6
size: NA
DNA: TGTGCCAGTTCCTACGGGACAGGGGGGGATTCACCCCTCCACTTT
CDR3: CASSYGTGGDSPLHF

V: TRBV5-4
D: TRBD1
J: TRBJ1-1
size: NA
DNA: TGTGCCAGCAGCCCGGGACAGGGGGCCGCTGAAGCTTTCTTT
CDR3: CASSPGQGAAEAFF

V: TRBV14
D: TRBD1
J: TRBJ1-5
size: few
DNA: TGTGCCAGCAGCCTCCGGACAGGGAAGGTTTGGAACCCAGTCCAGCCCCAGCATTTT
CDR3: CASSLRTGKVWNPVQPQHF

V: TRBV6-5
D: TRBD2
J: TRBJ2-7
size: NA
DNA: TGTGCCAGCAGTTACTCGATACTAGCGGGGGACGAGCAGTACTTC
CDR3: CASSYSILAGDEQYF

V: TRBV6-6
D: NA
J: TRBJ1-5
size: NA
DNA: TGTGCCAGCAGTTACTCGAACCTGGCGGGTGATCAGCCCCAGCATTTT
CDR3: CASSYSNLAGDQPQHF

V: TRBV5-1
D: NA
J: TRBJ2-1
size: once
DNA: TGCGCCAGCACCATAAGGGCAGGGCCCTACAATGAGCAGTTCTTC
CDR3: CASTIRAGPYNEQFF

V: TRBV7-8
D: NA
J: TRBJ1-5
size: NA
DNA: TGTGCCAGCAGCCCCCGGGACACCTATAGCAATCAGCCCCAGCATTTT
CDR3: CASSPRDTYSNQPQHF

V: TRBV29-1
D: TRBD1
J: TRBJ1-1
size: NA
DNA: TGCAGCGTAGACAGGGGGCCGAACACTGAAGCTTTCTTT
CDR3: CSVDRGPNTEAFF

V: TRBV27
D: NA
J: TRBJ1-1
size: NA
DNA: TGTGCCAGCAGTTCCTATTCACGGTCACCTGAAGCTTTCTTT
CDR3: CASSSYSRSPEAFF

V: TRBV10-2
D: NA
J: TRBJ1-5
size: NA
DNA: TGCGCCAGCAGTGAGAGGCAGGGTAGCAATCAGCCCCAGCATTTT
CDR3: CASSERQGSNQPQHF

V: TRBV7-6
D: NA
J: TRBJ1-6
size: NA
DNA: TGTGCCAGCAGCGGCCCGGGGAATAATTCACCCCTCCACTTT
CDR3: CASSGPGNNSPLHF

V: TRBV28
D: NA
J: TRBJ1-1
size: NA
DNA: TGTGCCAGCAGTTTAGACAGTGAAGCTTTCTTT
CDR3: CASSLDSEAFF

V: TRBV7-8
D: TRBD1
J: TRBJ2-5
size: NA
DNA: TGTGCCAGCAGCTCAACTCCCACGACAGGGATCGGTATAACGGAGACCCAGTACTTC
CDR3: CASSSTPTTGIGITETQYF